This record covers a single TCR beta chain. The sample belongs to a study of blood T cell repertoires in COVID-19. The repertoire was sequenced with immunoSEQ multiplex PCR; TCRdb's copy has only in-frame clones and lacks some. The table has approximately 200,000 clones, more than 75% seen once. The CDR3 covers 13 residues. Trimming left V 4 bases short and J 3 bases short, with 9 bases between. Germline loops: CDR1 SQVTM, CDR2 ANQGSEA. This chain joins TRBV29-1 and TRBJ1-4; TRBD1 is a possible D gene (6 bases). This TCR was recovered from a man aged 35-49 years with active or convalescent COVID-19. Source material: peripheral blood. In nucleotides, the CDR3 is TGCAGCGTTGTCTGGGGGCCTAATGAAAAACTGTTTTTT. Protein: CSVVWGPNEKLFF.